The clone carrying this T cell receptor (beta chain) was seen a handful of times. Its antigen remains unknown. 13 Jbeta primers and 60 Vbeta primers were used for the PCR. This table comes from immunoSEQ multiplex PCR, and its TCRdb copy is limited to in-frame clones, with some not included. The table lists 150,000 to 200,000 clones, 85% of them singletons. This entry belongs to a study of cytomegalovirus exposure and HLA in healthy donors. CDR1 and CDR2 from the germline V gene are SGHTA and FQGNSA. V lost 2 bases, J lost 8 bases, and 8 bases stayed unmatched. This CDR3 has 17 amino acids. Study-level results: Generally TCR sequences proved uncommon, though certain public TCRs appeared in numerous donors. Some V segments could not be told apart, so they were left out, TRBV6-2 and TRBV6-3 among them. One variant, a missense change in DCLRE1C, was linked in a later analysis to TCR beta V- and J-gene trimming.

Material for sequencing was PBMCs. The chain couples TRBV7-2 to TRBJ2-1; 14 bases are shared with TRBD2. The TCR was taken from a woman in her fifties or sixties in good health and CMV-seronegative. CDR3 coding DNA: TGTGCCAGCAGCTTAAAGACTAGCGGGGGGGGAAGAGATGAGCAGTTCTTC. As protein: CASSLKTSGGGRDEQFF.